The 30 T cell receptor beta chains listed next were all sequenced from one sample in a study of control samples from healthy donors and cancer patients. Clones were read by immunoSEQ multiplex PCR, and TCRdb kept only the in-frame ones, dropping some. The sample has some 90,000 clones, 86% seen once; the top ten hold 1.3%. The source material was blood. The receptors were sampled from a woman between 50 and 59 years old in good health.

This clone came up once. J is TRBJ2-1 and V is TRBV5-1; 7 bases agree with TRBD2. V gave up 4 bases and J gave up 2 bases; unmatched junction bases: 9. Germline V lookup: CDR1 SGHRS, CDR2 YFSETQ. CDR3 length: 16 residues. CDR3 coding DNA: TGCGCCAGCAGCGCCCGACTAGCCCAGGCCTACAATGAGCAGTTCTTC. It translates to CASSARLAQAYNEQFF.

V and J are TRBV2 and TRBJ1-3, with a possible D match to TRBD1 (5 bases). Germline CDR1 SNHLY, CDR2 FYNNEI. The CDR3 runs to 15 residues. With 5 bases removed from V and 0 bases from J, the gap between germline ends came to 11 bases. The CDR3 region is CASSRDPSSGNTIYF. Here the CDR3 DNA reads TGTGCCAGCAGTAGGGACCCGAGCTCTGGAAACACCATATATTTT. Full variable domain (rest looked up from reference TRBV2 and TRBJ1-3): EPEVTQTPSHQVTQMGQEVILRCVPISNHLYFYWYRQILGQKVEFLVSFYNNEISEKSEIFDDQFSVERPDGSNFTLKIRSTKLEDSAMYFCASSRDPSSGNTIYFGEGSWLTVV.

The chain has TRBV7-9 and TRBJ2-1; D is perhaps TRBD1 or TRBD2 (5 bases each). The length of the CDR3 is 15 residues. Trimming pared 1 base from V and 3 bases from J, leaving 10 bases between. CDR1 SEHNR and CDR2 FQNEAQ come from the germline V gene (reference sequence). In nucleotides, the CDR3 is TGTGCCAGCAGCTTAGTGGGGGAAGGCTACAATGAGCAGTTCTTC. This encodes CASSLVGEGYNEQFF.

The V and J genes are TRBV4-2 and TRBJ1-4; TRBD1 aligns across 7 bases. There are 15 residues in the CDR3. Germline-derived CDR1 and CDR2 are LGHNA and YNFKEQ. V was clipped by 4 bases and J by 7 bases; unmatched bases: 9. CDR3: CASSPMTGRGEKLFF. The CDR3 DNA reads TGTGCCAGCAGCCCAATGACAGGGAGGGGTGAAAAACTGTTTTTT.

The chain carries TRBV7-8 and TRBJ2-5; the match to TRBD1 covers 9 bases. The CDR3 consists of 18 residues. Unmatched junction bases numbered 18, after V lost 5 bases and J lost 5 bases. Germline V gene lookup returns CDR1 SGHVS and CDR2 FQNEAQ. CDR3 nucleotide sequence: TGTGCCAGCAGCCCCGGAGGGACAGGGCTTAGGGTTAGGGAGACCCAGTACTTC. Protein sequence: CASSPGGTGLRVRETQYF.

The J gene is TRBJ2-7, the V gene TRBV7-2, with 9 nucleotides matching TRBD1. Germline CDR1 reads SGHTA; CDR2 reads FQGNSA. There are 16 residues in the CDR3. Losses at the gene ends were 6 bases for V and 3 bases for J; bases not matched to a gene: 12. CDR3 sequence: CASRSTGGGFFYEQYF. The CDR3 region has the DNA TGTGCCAGCAGGTCAACAGGGGGCGGTTTTTTCTACGAGCAGTACTTC.

This clone was counted a few times. The rearrangement links TRBV4-1 to TRBJ2-5; 14 nucleotides align to TRBD2. This CDR3 is 15 amino acids long. Trimming at V came to 4 bases and at J to 5 bases, leaving 3 bases not matched to a gene. Germline V gives CDR1 MGHRA, CDR2 YSYEKL. CDR3 nucleotide sequence: TGCGCCAGCAGCCGACTAGCGGGGGGGCCGGAGACCCAGTACTTC. Its protein is CASSRLAGGPETQYF.

The V and J genes are TRBV4-1 and TRBJ2-2; D unclear. Germline values: CDR1 MGHRA, CDR2 YSYEKL. V dropped 1 base and J dropped 3 bases, with 12 bases sitting between them. The CDR3 extends over 16 amino acids. CDR3 in amino acids: CASSQVRRQDTGELFF. As DNA, the CDR3 is TGCGCCAGCAGCCAAGTTCGCAGGCAGGACACCGGGGAGCTGTTTTTT.

J is TRBJ2-5 and V is TRBV5-5; D is unclear. The CDR3 sequence is 14 residues long. Per the germline V gene, CDR1 is SGHKS and CDR2 is YYEKEE (reference sequence). V gave up 1 base and J gave up 5 bases, with 12 bases separating them. For the CDR3, the DNA is TGTGCCAGCAGCTTGAGTTGGGTACGCGAGACCCAGTACTTC. Its translation is CASSLSWVRETQYF.

J is TRBJ1-1 and V is TRBV19; the D is unclear. The V gene lost 4 bases and the J gene lost 1 base, with 7 bases spanning the gap. There are 13 residues in the CDR3. Germline CDR1 and CDR2: LNHDA and SQIVND (reference sequence). The CDR3 protein is CASSTRRNTEAFF. The DNA for the CDR3 is TGTGCCAGTAGTACTCGACGGAACACTGAAGCTTTCTTT.

The chain carries TRBV27 and TRBJ1-4; unclear D gene. The CDR3 runs 14 residues. With 5 bases removed from V and 8 bases from J, the gap between germline ends came to 15 bases. Germline CDR1 is MNHEY and CDR2 is SMNVEV (reference sequence). Here the CDR3 DNA reads TGTGCCAGCAGTGGGATAACAGAGGGAGAAAAACTGTTTTTT. The encoded protein is CASSGITEGEKLFF.

The chain is built from TRBV7-9 and TRBJ1-1; D remains unclear. Trimming removed 5 bases at V and 1 base at J, with 8 bases between. CDR1 and CDR2 from the germline V gene are SEHNR and FQNEAQ (reference sequence). The CDR3 is 13 amino acids. In nucleotides, the CDR3 is TGTGCCAGCAGCACCTCAGCGAACACTGAAGCTTTCTTT. Its translation: CASSTSANTEAFF.

The chain recombines TRBV13 with TRBJ2-7, with 8 bases fitting TRBD2. J gave up 3 bases and V 3 bases, and 4 bases lay outside the gene matches. The CDR3 totals 14 residues. Per the germline V gene, CDR1 is PRHDT and CDR2 is FYEKMQ (reference sequence). CDR3 sequence (DNA): TGTGCCAGCAGCTTGAGCGGGGGAGACTACGAGCAGTACTTC. This sequence encodes CASSLSGGDYEQYF.

V and J are TRBV29-1 and TRBJ2-5, with TRBD1 matching 7 bases. CDR3 length: 13 residues. V trimming: 7 bases; J trimming: 1 base; junction bases outside the gene matches: 6. In germline, CDR1 is SQVTM, CDR2 ANQGSEA. CDR3 DNA sequence: TGCAGCGCAGGCCGGGACAGCCAAGAGACCCAGTACTTC. Amino acid sequence: CSAGRDSQETQYF.

The V gene is TRBV28, the J gene TRBJ2-7; 7 bases map to TRBD1. CDR1 MDHEN and CDR2 SYDVKM come from the germline V gene. This CDR3 spans 15 amino acids. The trim removed 5 bases at V and 2 bases at J, leaving 9 bases unmatched. The chain's CDR3 is CASSIQSTGPYEQYF. The CDR3 DNA reads as TGTGCCAGCAGTATCCAATCGACAGGGCCCTACGAGCAGTACTTC.

This chain links TRBV6-6 with TRBJ2-7; 9 nucleotides align to TRBD1. CDR1 and CDR2 (germline): MNHNY, SVGAGI (reference sequence). The CDR3 is 16 amino acids. V was clipped by 10 bases and J by 6 bases; unmatched bases: 19. The CDR3 protein is CATNPYAGTGRREQYF. For the CDR3, the DNA is TGTGCCACCAACCCCTATGCGGGGACAGGGCGTCGCGAGCAGTACTTC.

The genes are TRBV7-8 and TRBJ1-3; no clear D. V was trimmed by 1 base and J by 1 base, leaving 2 bases between them. CDR1 SGHVS and CDR2 FQNEAQ come from the germline V gene. The CDR3 extends over 13 amino acids. In DNA, the CDR3 is TGTGCCAGCAGCTTAGGGTCTGGAAACACCATATATTTT. Translated: CASSLGSGNTIYF.

The chain has TRBV28 and TRBJ1-4; 9 bases are a match to TRBD1. The ends lost 3 bases at V and 8 bases at J; junction bases unmatched: 7. This CDR3 spans 15 amino acids. The germline CDR1 and CDR2 sequences are MDHEN and SYDVKM. In DNA, the CDR3 is TGTGCCAGCAGTTTTTCGGGACAGGGAGGAGAAAAACTGTTTTTT. Residues: CASSFSGQGGEKLFF.

The chain links TRBV27 to TRBJ2-7; 10 positions match TRBD1. CDR3 length: 15 residues. V trimming: 3 bases; J trimming: 5 bases; junction bases outside the gene matches: 7. The germline V gene encodes CDR1 MNHEY and CDR2 SMNVEV (reference sequence). In DNA, the CDR3 is TGTGCCAGCAGTTTCTTTGGGACAGGGGAGGACGAGCAGTACTTC. It specifies CASSFFGTGEDEQYF.

The chain couples TRBV18 to TRBJ1-1, with D unclear. This CDR3 comprises 18 residues. CDR1 and CDR2 from the germline V gene are KGHSH and LQKENI. The ends were cut back, 6 bases at V and 0 bases at J, with 23 bases in the middle. Written as DNA, the CDR3 is TGTGCCAGCTCCTCCACGCATTCGCTTCCGGGGATGAACACTGAAGCTTTCTTT. Protein product: CASSSTHSLPGMNTEAFF. The full variable domain, completed using reference TRBV18 and TRBJ1-1, is NAGVMQNPRHLVRRRGQEARLRCSPMKGHSHVYWYRQLPEEGLKFMVYLQKENIIDESGMPKERFSAEFPKEGPSILRIQQVVRGDSAAYFCASSSTHSLPGMNTEAFFGQGTRLTVV.

The genes are TRBV19 and TRBJ2-1; 13 bases line up with TRBD2. This CDR3 has 17 residues. CDR1 LNHDA and CDR2 SQIVND come from the germline V gene (reference sequence). V dropped 3 bases and J dropped 9; count of bases not matched to a gene: 11. CDR3 coding DNA: TGTGCCAGTAGTATGGGGAGGAGACTAGCGGGAGGAAGTGAGCAGTTCTTC. Protein: CASSMGRRLAGGSEQFF. Using reference TRBV19 and TRBJ2-1 for the parts outside the CDR3, the full variable domain is DGGITQSPKYLFRKEGQNVTLSCEQNLNHDAMYWYRQDPGQGLRLIYYSQIVNDFQKGDIAEGYSVSREKKESFPLTVTSAQKNPTAFYLCASSMGRRLAGGSEQFFGPGTRLTVL.

The chain links TRBV6-6 to TRBJ2-1, with 8 bases matching TRBD2. The trim removed 0 bases at V and 9 bases at J, leaving 7 bases unmatched. Germline CDR1 reads MNHNY; CDR2 reads SVGAGI (reference sequence). The CDR3 runs 15 residues. The CDR3 nucleotides read TGTGCCAGCAGTTACTCCACTAGCGGCGGTCTTGAGCAGTTCTTC. Its translation is CASSYSTSGGLEQFF.

The chain uses TRBV11-3 and TRBJ2-7; TRBD2 aligns across 10 bases. The germline gives CDR1 SGHNT, CDR2 YENEEA. This CDR3 spans 14 amino acids. Germline trimming cut 3 bases from V and 3 bases from J; bases unmatched to any gene: 2. The CDR3 DNA sequence: TGTGCCAGCAGCTTCGCTAGCGGGGGCTACGAGCAGTACTTC. Residues: CASSFASGGYEQYF.

The chain combines TRBV3-1 (or the pseudogene TRBV3-2) with TRBJ1-1; no definite D call. Trimming left V 2 bases short and J 4 bases short, with 5 bases between. Looked up from germline, CDR1 is LGHDT and CDR2 is YNNKEL (reference sequence). The CDR3 consists of 12 residues. DNA of the CDR3: TGTGCCAGCAGCCAACGTCCCACTGAAGCTTTCTTT. Its translation is CASSQRPTEAFF.

This chain connects TRBV27 to TRBJ2-1; TRBD2 aligns across 8 bases. This CDR3 comprises 15 residues. The J segment lost 5 bases and the V segment lost 6 bases, leaving 9 bases of the junction unmatched. Per germline, CDR1 MNHEY and CDR2 SMNVEV (reference sequence). The CDR3 protein is CASSPGGGRNNEQFF. The CDR3 DNA is TGTGCCAGCAGCCCCGGGGGCGGGAGGAACAATGAGCAGTTCTTC.

The chain employs TRBV5-6 and TRBJ2-2; 8 positions agree with TRBD2. The CDR3 has 15 residues. Looked up from germline, CDR1 is SGHDT and CDR2 is YYEEEE. Trimming removed 2 bases from V and 3 bases from J; junction bases left unmatched: 3. The CDR3 region has the DNA TGTGCCAGCAGCTTCGGGACTAGAGACACCGGGGAGCTGTTTTTT. Its translation: CASSFGTRDTGELFF.

This chain uses TRBV28 with TRBJ1-4, with TRBD1 matching over 8 bases. J was trimmed by 6 bases and V by 5 bases; bases with no gene match: 11. Germline V lookup: CDR1 MDHEN, CDR2 SYDVKM. This CDR3 has 16 residues. As DNA, the CDR3 is TGTGCCAGCAGTCTTTCCCTCGAGGGACAGGATGAAAAACTGTTTTTT. Translation gives CASSLSLEGQDEKLFF. Based on the CDR3 plus reference TRBV28 and TRBJ1-4, the full variable domain is DVKVTQSSRYLVKRTGEKVFLECVQDMDHENMFWYRQDPGLGLRLIYFSYDVKMKEKGDIPEGYSVSREKKERFSLILESASTNQTSMYLCASSLSLEGQDEKLFFGSGTQLSVL.

The chain is built from TRBV6-2 or TRBV6-3 and TRBJ2-2; 9 nucleotides agree with TRBD1. Germline loops: CDR1 MNHEY, CDR2 SVGEGT. V was pared by 2 bases and J by 7 bases, with 5 bases of the junction left unmatched. The CDR3 totals 15 residues. The CDR3, as DNA: TGTGCCAGCAGTTACGACAGGGGGGCCCGCGGGGAGCTGTTTTTT. Amino acid sequence: CASSYDRGARGELFF.

The gene calls are TRBV11-3 and TRBJ2-5, with D possibly matching TRBD2 (6 bases). The ends were cut back, 1 base at V and 5 bases at J, with 8 bases in the middle. Germline V gives CDR1 SGHNT, CDR2 YENEEA. The CDR3 spans 13 residues. The CDR3 nucleotides read TGTGCCAGCAGCTTAGGGGGGGACGAGACCCAGTACTTC. Its protein is CASSLGGDETQYF.

The chain is built from TRBV5-4 and TRBJ2-1; a possible D gene is TRBD2 (5 bases). The CDR3 is made up of 14 amino acids. CDR1 SGHNT and CDR2 YYREEE come from the germline V gene (reference sequence). V lost 3 bases and J 10 bases, leaving 17 bases between the germline ends. The CDR3 reads CASSSNTSPSEQFF. CDR3 nucleotide sequence: TGTGCCAGCAGCTCGAATACTAGTCCGAGCGAGCAGTTCTTC.